This TCR delta chain was found in a study of gamma delta lymphoproliferative disorders and STAT genes. Study-level information: Each gamma-chain library started from at least 50 ng of genomic DNA, using the LymphoTrack Dx TCRG Assay. For the delta chain, EuroClonality-NGS standard procedure was applied.

A few counts support this clone. Its antigen is unidentified. There are 17 residues in the CDR3. Trimming removed 3 bases at V and 0 bases at J, with 19 bases between. In germline, CDR1 is GEAIGNYY, CDR2 EKD. Sequencing used genomic DNA taken from PBMCs of patients and controls. Study-wide points: Most major patient clonotypes were shared with at least one healthy donor.

TCRdb fed the multiplex PCR reads to CATT. This sample has around 1,200 delta-chain clones; roughly 1.6% occur once, and the top ten carry 71%. Sequencing was performed on blood. This rearrangement joins TRDV2 to TRDJ1; TRDD3 might be the D (5 bases). This clonotype was sampled from a human donor in good health. CDR3 amino acids: CACDPVEGEGDTDKLIF. The CDR3 coding sequence is TGTGCCTGTGACCCAGTCGAGGGAGAGGGGGACACCGATAAACTCATCTTT.